This is a list of T cell receptor beta chains from one sample in a study of OX40 agonist ivuxolimab in advanced cancers. TCRdb keeps only in-frame clones here, not all; method: immunoSEQ multiplex PCR. The sample yields about 67,000 clones, 90% to 95% seen once. The source material was CD4+ or CD8+ T cells sorted from blood, sampled in a trial of the OX40 agonist ivuxolimab. The receptors here all came from an adult with an advanced solid tumor such as melanoma, head and neck, liver or kidney cancer. CDR3s include the opening cysteine and the closing phenylalanine or tryptophan. Each record gives: clone size, V gene, CDR3 length, D gene, J gene, CDR3 protein, CDR3 DNA. D genes are given only for firm matches. Not all rows give a size; the values are once, few, many and, for expanded clones, a class.

.,TRBV25-1,15,TRBD1,TRBJ2-5,CASSEAGQGYETQYF,TGTGCCAGCAGTGAAGCTGGACAGGGATACGAGACCCAGTACTTC
.,TRBV5-1,14,.,TRBJ1-2,CASSLGQEVGGYTF,TGCGCCAGCAGCTTGGGCCAGGAGGTAGGCGGCTACACCTTC
.,TRBV5-5,15,TRBD1,TRBJ2-7,CASSFGTGGSYEQYF,TGTGCCAGCAGCTTTGGAACAGGGGGTTCCTACGAGCAGTACTTC
.,TRBV28,13,TRBD1,TRBJ1-2,CASSLGQDLGYTF,TGTGCCAGCAGTCTCGGACAGGACCTTGGCTACACCTTC
few,TRBV10-3,13,.,TRBJ1-1,CAISGRGNTEAFF,TGTGCCATCAGTGGACGGGGGAACACTGAAGCTTTCTTT
.,TRBV6-5,13,.,TRBJ1-1,CASSYSTGTEAFF,TGTGCCAGCAGTTACTCGACCGGCACTGAAGCTTTCTTT
.,TRBV7-7,16,TRBD2,TRBJ2-2,CASSLAPAGGTGELFF,TGTGCTAGCAGCTTAGCTCCAGCGGGGGGGACCGGGGAGCTGTTTTTT
few,TRBV28,13,TRBD1,TRBJ1-2,CASRPGQGGGYTF,TGTGCCAGCAGGCCTGGACAGGGCGGTGGCTACACCTTC
.,TRBV4-1,15,.,TRBJ2-5,CASSRTEGNGGTQYF,TGCGCCAGCAGCCGGACAGAGGGGAATGGGGGGACCCAGTACTTC
.,TRBV5-4,15,TRBD2,TRBJ2-7,CASSLMGLAGSEQYF,TGTGCCAGCAGCTTGATGGGACTAGCGGGATCCGAGCAGTACTTC
.,TRBV10-3,15,TRBD1,TRBJ2-5,CAIRKGQNNQETQYF,TGTGCCATCAGGAAGGGACAGAACAACCAAGAGACCCAGTACTTC
.,TRBV6-1,16,.,TRBJ2-7,CASSEEALLLYYEQYF,TGTGCCAGCAGTGAAGAAGCACTACTCTTATACTACGAGCAGTACTTC
.,TRBV11-3,15,.,TRBJ1-6,CASSLGEGFDPPLHF,TGTGCCAGCAGCTTAGGAGAAGGGTTTGATCCACCCCTCCACTTT
.,TRBV5-1,11,.,TRBJ2-5,CASSLTETQYF,TGCGCCAGCAGCTTAACCGAGACCCAGTACTTC
.,TRBV27,15,.,TRBJ2-1,CASSIRGPRGVGQFF,TGTGCCAGCAGTATCAGAGGGCCACGGGGCGTCGGGCAGTTCTTC
.,TRBV7-9,14,.,TRBJ1-2,CASSFGGESYGYTF,TGTGCCAGCAGCTTTGGGGGGGAAAGCTATGGCTACACCTTC
.,TRBV19,15,.,TRBJ2-3,CASSDRLGSTDTQYF,TGTGCCAGTAGTGATCGACTAGGAAGCACAGATACGCAGTATTTT
.,TRBV11-2,15,TRBD2,TRBJ2-1,CASSSLAGAYNEQFF,TGTGCCAGCAGCTCCCTAGCGGGGGCTTACAATGAGCAGTTCTTC
.,TRBV5-1,14,TRBD2,TRBJ2-7,CASSSPGLAGEQYF,TGCGCCAGCAGCTCCCCGGGACTAGCCGGCGAGCAGTACTTC
.,TRBV2,14,.,TRBJ1-2,CASTQEDGFYGYTF,TGTGCCAGCACTCAAGAGGACGGCTTTTATGGCTACACCTTC
.,TRBV6-1,16,TRBD1,TRBJ1-2,CASSELRTGGVRGYTF,TGTGCCAGCAGTGAATTGAGAACAGGGGGCGTCCGTGGCTACACCTTC
.,TRBV6-1,15,.,TRBJ1-3,CASAGVPSSGNTIYF,TGTGCCAGCGCGGGGGTTCCGAGCTCTGGAAACACCATATATTTT
.,TRBV7-2,14,.,TRBJ2-1,CASSHGRDYNEQFF,TGTGCCAGCAGCCATGGACGGGATTACAATGAGCAGTTCTTC
.,TRBV2,14,.,TRBJ2-3,CARGGGISTDTQYF,TGTGCCAGAGGGGGGGGAATTAGCACAGATACGCAGTATTTT
.,TRBV6-5,15,TRBD2,TRBJ2-3,CASSYSGRAGDTQYF,TGTGCCAGCAGTTATAGCGGGAGGGCCGGTGATACGCAGTATTTT
.,TRBV7-9,17,TRBD1,TRBJ2-7,CASSSPSYATGSYEQYF,TGTGCCAGCAGCTCCCCGTCTTACGCGACAGGGTCCTACGAGCAGTACTTC
once,TRBV19,13,.,TRBJ1-5,CASSRSGNQPQHF,TGTGCCAGTAGTCGTTCAGGCAATCAGCCCCAGCATTTT
.,TRBV6-5,13,.,TRBJ1-5,CASSSGPNQPQHF,TGTGCCAGCAGTTCAGGGCCCAATCAGCCCCAGCATTTT
.,TRBV4-1,19,TRBD2,TRBJ2-3,CASSPLAGGTRGDTNTQYF,TGCGCCAGCAGCCCTTTAGCGGGGGGGACGAGAGGTGACACAAATACGCAGTATTTT
once,TRBV4-1,13,TRBD1,TRBJ1-1,CASSPDRDTEAFF,TGCGCCAGCAGCCCAGACAGGGACACTGAAGCTTTCTTT
.,TRBV5-1,14,TRBD1,TRBJ2-1,CASSFHPPGTGLFF,TGCGCCAGCAGCTTCCACCCCCCGGGGACAGGATTGTTCTTC
once,TRBV7-9,12,.,TRBJ2-1,CASSTVSGQQFF,TGTGCCAGCAGCACCGTTTCGGGACAGCAGTTCTTC
.,TRBV2,13,.,TRBJ2-3,CASSLSSTDTQYF,TGTGCCAGCAGTCTCTCTAGCACAGATACGCAGTATTTT
.,TRBV19,14,TRBD1,TRBJ1-4,CASRLTGVNEKLFF,TGTGCCAGTAGGCTAACAGGGGTAAATGAAAAACTGTTTTTT
.,TRBV6-1,11,.,TRBJ1-1,CASALNTEAFF,TGTGCCAGCGCCTTGAACACTGAAGCTTTCTTT
.,TRBV27,14,.,TRBJ2-7,CASSKDLSSYEQYF,TGTGCCAGCAGTAAAGACCTCAGCTCCTACGAGCAGTACTTC
.,TRBV27,15,.,TRBJ1-3,CASSSQGVVGNTIYF,TGTGCCAGCAGCTCGCAGGGTGTAGTGGGAAACACCATATATTTT
.,TRBV28,14,.,TRBJ1-1,CASSPFSLNTEAFF,TGTGCCAGCTCTCCATTCAGCTTAAACACTGAAGCTTTCTTT